One and the same sample provided the 32 T cell receptor beta chains below, sequenced in a study of shared clonotypes between healthy human individuals. Sequencing used immunoSEQ multiplex PCR; TCRdb keeps in-frame clones, though not all of them. The sample contains nearly 2 million clones, about 95% of which appear only once. Positive CCR7 selection of CD45RO-negative cells yielded the naive CD8 cells, and terminally differentiated effector memory CD45RA+ cells were excluded. Sequenced material: naive CD8+ T cells sorted from blood. These receptors were obtained from a man in his late teens or twenties in good health.

The gene calls are TRBV7-6 and TRBJ2-7, with TRBD1 identical over 10 bases. V shed 5 bases and J 5 bases; nucleotides not matched to a gene: 9. Germline loops: CDR1 SGHVS, CDR2 FNYEAQ. The CDR3 contains 15 residues. CDR3 residues: CASSQGTGDVHEQYF. The DNA of the CDR3 is TGTGCCAGCAGCCAGGGGACAGGGGATGTCCACGAGCAGTACTTC.

The rearrangement links TRBV4-1 to TRBJ2-1, with D maybe TRBD1 (5 bases). The CDR3 runs to 16 residues. The germline gives CDR1 MGHRA, CDR2 YSYEKL. V dropped 5 bases and J dropped 9 bases, with 23 bases sitting between them. The CDR3 is CASSYKTGSLISEQFF. In DNA form, the CDR3 reads TGCGCCAGCAGCTACAAAACAGGTTCCTTGATCAGTGAGCAGTTCTTC.

V and J are TRBV2 and TRBJ2-7; D uncertain. The CDR3 totals 14 residues. V was trimmed by 6 bases and J by 3 bases, leaving 15 bases between them. The germline CDR1 and CDR2 sequences are SNHLY and FYNNEI. The CDR3 here is CASSESPIHYEQYF. In DNA form, the CDR3 reads TGTGCCAGCAGCGAGTCCCCTATTCACTACGAGCAGTACTTC.

Turning to this clone: The sample contains more than one DNA sequence encoding this CDR3. This chain connects TRBV5-1 to TRBJ2-7; tentative D call: TRBD2 (5 bases). The CDR3 consists of 14 residues. Germline CDR1 and CDR2: SGHRS and YFSETQ. Trimming shortened V by 0 bases and J by 2 bases, and 9 bases separated the two germline ends. The CDR3, as DNA: TGCGCCAGCAGCTTGGAGGCCGGGACCTACGAGCAGTACTTC. Amino acid sequence: CASSLEAGTYEQYF. Variable domain in full (rest from reference TRBV5-1 and TRBJ2-7): KAGVTQTPRYLIKTRGQQVTLSCSPISGHRSVSWYQQTPGQGLQFLFEYFSETQRNKGNFPGRFSGRQFSNSRSEMNVSTLELGDSALYLCASSLEAGTYEQYFGPGTRLTVT.

V is TRBV4-3 and J is TRBJ2-5; 10 nucleotides line up with TRBD1. The CDR3 spans 17 residues. CDR1 and CDR2 (germline): LGHNA, YSLEER. With 3 bases clipped from V and 5 bases from J, the junction kept 12 bases outside the gene matches. CDR3 coding DNA: TGCGCCAGCAGCCAGTCCGGGACAGGGGCTTGGGGTGAGACCCAGTACTTC. Translating it yields CASSQSGTGAWGETQYF.

This sequence joins TRBV7-8 and TRBJ2-7; D may correspond to TRBD1 or TRBD2 (6 bases each). CDR3 length equals 16 residues. V lost 0 bases, J lost 3 bases, and 15 bases lay in between. The germline gives CDR1 SGHVS, CDR2 FQNEAQ. The CDR3 protein is CASSLASGGVSYEQYF. The CDR3 region has the DNA TGTGCCAGCAGCTTAGCGTCCGGGGGCGTGAGCTACGAGCAGTACTTC.

The gene calls are TRBV12-5 and TRBJ1-4; D is undetermined. The CDR3 loop spans 13 amino acids. CDR1 and CDR2 from the germline V gene are LGHNT and FRNRAP. V lost 3 bases, J lost 3 bases, and 5 bases lay in between. The CDR3 here is CASGFRANEKLFF. The CDR3 nucleotides read TGTGCTAGTGGTTTCCGGGCTAATGAAAAACTGTTTTTT.

About this clone: The same CDR3 is also encoded by other DNA sequences in this sample. The CDR3 DNA follows: TGTGCCAGCAGTGCAGGGGGAGTCTACGAGCAGTACTTC. Protein: CASSAGGVYEQYF. The chain couples TRBV2 to TRBJ2-7, with TRBD1 matching over 7 bases. Looked up from germline, CDR1 is SNHLY and CDR2 is FYNNEI. V dropped 4 bases and J dropped 3; count of bases not matched to a gene: 3. The CDR3 loop spans 13 amino acids.

The rearrangement joins TRBV11-2 to TRBJ2-4; 10 bases agree with TRBD1. CDR1 and CDR2 from the germline V gene are SGHAT and FQNNGV. With 5 bases clipped from V and 4 bases from J, the junction kept 8 bases outside the gene matches. This CDR3 region has 16 residues. The CDR3 protein is CASSRGQGVEKNIQYF. CDR3 sequence (DNA): TGTGCCAGCAGCCGAGGACAGGGGGTGGAGAAAAACATTCAGTACTTC.

This clone was detected only once. This chain connects TRBV7-9 to TRBJ2-2; 10 nucleotides line up with TRBD2. V lost 1 base and J lost 5; bases outside the gene matches: 7. CDR1 and CDR2 from the germline V gene are SEHNR and FQNEAQ (reference sequence). The CDR3 covers 17 residues. CDR3 loop: CASSLVLAGIGTGELFF. Here the CDR3 DNA reads TGTGCCAGCAGCTTAGTACTAGCGGGAATCGGAACCGGGGAGCTGTTTTTT.

J is TRBJ2-2 and V is TRBV12-5; maybe TRBD2 (6 bases). The germline gives CDR1 LGHNT, CDR2 FRNRAP. V was shortened by 0 bases and J by 1 base, with 12 bases between the two germline ends. There are 17 residues in the CDR3. CDR3 sequence: CASGLVRGGVNTGELFF. CDR3 coding DNA: TGTGCTAGTGGTTTGGTACGGGGCGGGGTGAACACCGGGGAGCTGTTTTTT.

V gene TRBV11-2 combines with J gene TRBJ2-7; D tentatively reads TRBD1 or TRBD2 (5 bases each). Germline loops: CDR1 SGHAT, CDR2 FQNNGV. CDR3 size: 15 residues. V was trimmed by 5 bases and J by 0 bases, leaving 14 bases between them. CDR3 in DNA: TGTGCCAGCAGCGTAGCCGGGACGAGCTCCTACGAGCAGTACTTC. It specifies CASSVAGTSSYEQYF.

V and J are TRBV11-3 and TRBJ1-1; the D is unclear. Deletions cut 5 bases from V and 4 bases from J, with 11 bases between. Per the germline V gene, CDR1 is SGHNT and CDR2 is YENEEA. The CDR3 has 13 amino acids. Here the CDR3 reads CASSLLYSTEAFF. The CDR3 coding sequence is TGTGCCAGCAGCCTACTTTACAGCACTGAAGCTTTCTTT.

The chain uses TRBV28 and TRBJ2-1, with TRBD2 identical over 9 bases. With V trimmed by 5 bases and J by 0 bases, 2 bases remained unmatched. This CDR3 contains 15 residues. Germline CDR1 MDHEN, CDR2 SYDVKM. The CDR3 bases are TGTGCCAGCAGTCCTAGCGGGGTCTCCTACAATGAGCAGTTCTTC. This encodes CASSPSGVSYNEQFF.

The chain recombines TRBV9 with TRBJ2-7; TRBD1 might be the D (6 bases). Between the trimmed V and J ends, which lost 4 bases and 3 bases, there was a span of 14 bases. Germline V lookup: CDR1 SGDLS, CDR2 YYNGEE. This CDR3 has 14 amino acids. The CDR3 nucleotides are TGTGCCAGCAGCCCGGGCAGGGGTGACTACGAGCAGTACTTC. Protein: CASSPGRGDYEQYF.

The CDR3 DNA reads as TGTGCCAGCAGGGGACAGGGAAACATTCAGTACTTC. Its protein is CASRGQGNIQYF. The V gene is TRBV5-6, the J gene TRBJ2-4; 9 positions match TRBD1. After removal of 5 bases from V and 6 bases from J, the junction contained 0 bases not matched to a gene. The CDR3 length is 12 residues. The germline V gene encodes CDR1 SGHDT and CDR2 YYEEEE.

This chain links TRBV6-1 with TRBJ2-5; TRBD1 is a possible D gene (6 bases). Trimming removed 2 bases at V and 3 bases at J, with 25 bases between. The CDR3 consists of 19 residues. The V gene's germline CDR1 is MNHNS and CDR2 SASEGT. The CDR3 region is CASSELLSWQGSMEETQYF. In DNA, the CDR3 is TGTGCCAGCAGTGAACTACTTTCGTGGCAGGGGAGTATGGAAGAGACCCAGTACTTC.

For the CDR3, the DNA is TGTGCCAGCAGTGCCATCCGGGACATCTATGGCTACACCTTC. It codes for CASSAIRDIYGYTF. This chain links TRBV27 with TRBJ1-2; possibly TRBD1 for D (6 bases). In germline, CDR1 is MNHEY, CDR2 SMNVEV (reference sequence). Trimming stripped 5 bases from V and 4 bases from J, with 14 bases between. The CDR3 runs to 14 residues.

This rearrangement joins TRBV13 to TRBJ2-5; D possibly corresponds to TRBD2 (5 bases). The CDR3 has 14 residues. V was pared by 2 bases and J by 0 bases, with 7 bases between. Germline V gene lookup returns CDR1 PRHDT and CDR2 FYEKMQ (reference sequence). This CDR3 is CASSLRRDQETQYF. In DNA form, the CDR3 reads TGTGCCAGCAGCTTACGGCGGGACCAAGAGACCCAGTACTTC.

The chain recombines TRBV5-6 with TRBJ2-3; 7 nucleotides align to TRBD2. CDR1 SGHDT and CDR2 YYEEEE come from the germline V gene. The CDR3 loop spans 15 amino acids. Trimming cost V 2 bases and J 6 bases; bases outside gene matches: 9. The CDR3 DNA reads as TGTGCCAGCAGCTTTGTGGGGAGGGCCTCGGATACGCAGTATTTT. It codes for CASSFVGRASDTQYF. Based on the CDR3 plus reference TRBV5-6 and TRBJ2-3, the full variable domain is DAGVTQSPTHLIKTRGQQVTLRCSPKSGHDTVSWYQQALGQGPQFIFQYYEEEERQRGNFPDRFSGHQFPNYSSELNVNALLLGDSALYLCASSFVGRASDTQYFGPGTRLTVL.

V gene TRBV10-2 combines with J gene TRBJ2-3, with D possibly matching TRBD2 (5 bases). The CDR3 spans 17 residues. V shed 2 bases and J shed 2 bases, with 17 bases lying between them. Germline values: CDR1 WSHSY, CDR2 SAAADI. CDR3 loop: CASSEPRLDSLTDTQYF. CDR3 DNA sequence: TGCGCCAGCAGTGAGCCGAGATTGGACTCCCTCACAGATACGCAGTATTTT.

The chain has TRBV9 and TRBJ1-1, with a weak D call TRBD1 (5 bases). V dropped 3 bases and J dropped 10 bases, with 13 bases sitting between them. This CDR3 has 12 residues. Germline V gives CDR1 SGDLS, CDR2 YYNGEE. CDR3 nucleotides: TGTGCCAGCAGCGGTAATGGGGACGTAGCTTTCTTT. This codes for CASSGNGDVAFF.

V usage is TRBV11-2 and J usage is TRBJ1-1; D not certain. The CDR3 has 11 amino acids. Trimming took off 2 bases at V and 5 bases at J, with 3 bases between the two ends. Germline CDR1 and CDR2: SGHAT and FQNNGV. The CDR3 loop reads CASSLMTEAFF. The CDR3 nucleotides read TGTGCCAGCAGCTTAATGACTGAAGCTTTCTTT.

The V and J genes are TRBV6-5 and TRBJ1-2; D is uncertain. The length of the CDR3 is 13 residues. Germline-derived CDR1 and CDR2 are MNHEY and SVGAGI. V dropped 5 bases and J dropped 4 bases, with 11 bases sitting between them. CDR3 sequence: CASSRQDFYGYTF. The CDR3 nucleotides are TGTGCCAGCAGTCGGCAGGACTTCTATGGCTACACCTTC.

This sequence joins TRBV4-3 and TRBJ2-5; D remains unclear. V lost 0 bases and J 5 bases, leaving 13 bases between the germline ends. CDR1 and CDR2 from the germline V gene are LGHNA and YSLEER. The length of the CDR3 is 15 residues. For the CDR3, the DNA is TGCGCCAGCAGCCAAGATCTTGAAGGTTGGGAGACCCAGTACTTC. It yields the protein CASSQDLEGWETQYF.

The chain employs TRBV9 and TRBJ2-1, with a possible D match to TRBD2 (5 bases). Germline lookup yields CDR1 SGDLS and CDR2 YYNGEE. The germline V and J ends were trimmed by 3 bases and 9 bases, with 10 bases remaining between them. This CDR3 is 12 amino acids long. The CDR3 here is CASSAQEVEQFF. The CDR3 DNA sequence: TGTGCCAGCAGCGCCCAGGAGGTTGAGCAGTTCTTC. The full variable domain, rest sourced from reference TRBV9 and TRBJ2-1, is DSGVTQTPKHLITATGQRVTLRCSPRSGDLSVYWYQQSLDQGLQFLIQYYNGEERAKGNILERFSAQQFPDLHSELNLSSLELGDSALYFCASSAQEVEQFFGPGTRLTVL.

This chain connects TRBV29-1 to TRBJ1-2; D is undetermined. Germline V lookup: CDR1 SQVTM, CDR2 ANQGSEA. V lost 2 bases, J lost 3 bases, and 10 bases lay in between. The CDR3 covers 13 residues. The chain's CDR3 is CSVEMEYHYGYTF. In DNA, the CDR3 is TGCAGCGTTGAAATGGAATACCACTATGGCTACACCTTC. Supplemented by reference TRBV29-1 and TRBJ1-2, the full variable domain reads SAVISQKPSRDICQRGTSLTIQCQVDSQVTMMFWYRQQPGQSLTLIATANQGSEATYESGFVIDKFPISRPNLTFSTLTVSNMSPEDSSIYLCSVEMEYHYGYTFGSGTRLTVV.

The V and J genes are TRBV27 and TRBJ2-7, with a weak D call TRBD1 (6 bases). There are 13 residues in the CDR3. Deletions cut 5 bases from V and 6 bases from J, with 14 bases between. Germline CDR1 and CDR2: MNHEY and SMNVEV (reference sequence). The CDR3 bases are TGTGCCAGCAGTCTGGGTACAGGGTCCGAGCAGTACTTC. Amino acid sequence: CASSLGTGSEQYF.

The gene calls are TRBV6-5 and TRBJ1-6; a possible D gene is TRBD1 (5 bases). The V end was cut by 4 bases, the J end by 10 bases, with 8 bases between. Germline V CDR1 and CDR2: MNHEY, SVGAGI. The CDR3 sequence is 12 residues long. The CDR3 reads CASSLRDSPLHF. The DNA for the CDR3 is TGTGCCAGCAGTTTGAGGGACTCACCCCTCCACTTT.

This clone was seen once. The chain has TRBV4-3 and TRBJ2-7, with 13 bases lining up with TRBD2. This CDR3 is 16 amino acids long. The germline V gene encodes CDR1 LGHNA and CDR2 YSLEER. V lost 4 bases to trimming and J lost 7 bases; unmatched junction nucleotides: 10. CDR3 protein: CASSRAGLAGDGEQYF. The CDR3 DNA reads as TGCGCCAGCAGCCGGGCCGGACTAGCGGGAGATGGGGAGCAGTACTTC.

The J gene is TRBJ2-7, the V gene TRBV7-8; 11 bases match TRBD1. The CDR3 contains 16 residues. The V segment lost 5 bases and the J segment 0 bases; nucleotides outside the gene matches: 6. CDR1 and CDR2 from the germline V gene are SGHVS and FQNEAQ. The CDR3 region has the DNA TGTGCCAGCAGCGTCGGGACAGGGGGTGACTCCTACGAGCAGTACTTC. Protein product: CASSVGTGGDSYEQYF.

V gene TRBV13 combines with J gene TRBJ2-7; 9 nucleotides match TRBD1. This CDR3 region has 13 residues. The germline CDR1 and CDR2 sequences are PRHDT and FYEKMQ (reference sequence). V was clipped by 2 bases and J by 6 bases; unmatched bases: 2. The CDR3 reads CASSLNRGLEQYF. In nucleotides, the CDR3 is TGTGCCAGCAGCTTAAACAGGGGGCTCGAGCAGTACTTC.